The entry below gives a single T cell receptor beta chain sequence along with its context. Healthy bone marrow donors made up the donors. Germline CDR1 is MDHEN and CDR2 is SYDVKM. This CDR3 contains 14 residues. V shed 3 bases and J shed 7 bases, with 15 bases lying between them. The PCR was carried out with 60 Vbeta primers and 13 Jbeta primers. TCRdb's copy holds only in-frame clones and misses some; the assay was immunoSEQ multiplex PCR. The table shows tens of thousands of clones, with approximately 80% occurring only once. This sample is drawn from a study of cytomegalovirus exposure and HLA in healthy donors.

The sample consisted of PBMCs. This TCR came from a human donor in good health. The chain links TRBV28 to TRBJ1-1; D gene uncertain. CDR3 residues: CASSLTGFFDEAFF. As DNA, the CDR3 is TGTGCCAGCAGTTTGACGGGGTTTTTTGATGAAGCTTTCTTT.